The present TCR beta chain was sequenced within a study of response to subunit inactivated influenza vaccine. General observations from the study: Every seasonal influenza vaccination brings in few new T cells, the authors suggested.

Concerning this clonotype: Antigen unknown.

TCRdb reprocessed the RT-PCR reads via MiXCR and lists one record per CDR3 protein. The data contain almost 600,000 distinct CDR3 sequences, less than 15% of them singletons. The TCR sequence derives from a man aged 45-60 years who received an inactivated influenza vaccine. Sequenced material: PBMCs from blood, taken approximately 13 days after vaccination.

The CDR3 nucleotides are TGCGCCAGCAGCTTAATCGGGACAGTCTCCTACGAGCAGTACTTC. Residues: CASSLIGTVSYEQYF. The chain links TRBV5-1 to TRBJ2-7; 7 positions agree with TRBD1. Germline V gene sequence: CDR1 SGHRS, CDR2 YFSETQ. The CDR3 spans 15 residues. After removal of 2 bases from V and 0 bases from J, the junction contained 5 bases not matched to a gene.